This TCR beta chain originates from a study of beta chain features in type 1 diabetes. Study-wide findings and caveats: Significant though moderate, a shortening of TCRB CDR3s appeared in all four CD4+ subsets of Type 1 diabetes patients.

This clone was counted a few times. The antigen is not known. Every single donor gave one heparinised blood draw, and these averaged roughly 120 mL. Expressed TCRB transcripts were sequenced after all isolated RNA was converted to cDNA. Sequenced by immunoSEQ multiplex PCR; TCRdb stores in-frame clones only, minus some. The table records 50,000 to 55,000 clones, roughly 63% of them present only once. Material: stem cell memory CD4+ T cells from blood. The clonotype was recovered from a woman younger than 45 with type 1 diabetes.

The CDR3 loop reads CASSQTSTDTQYF. The DNA for the CDR3 is TGTGCCAGCAGCCAGACTAGCACAGATACGCAGTATTTT. The rearrangement joins TRBV28 to TRBJ2-3; no definite D call. The CDR3 consists of 13 residues. Germline V gives CDR1 MDHEN, CDR2 SYDVKM. Trimming took off 6 bases at V and 0 bases at J, with 7 bases between the two ends.